The next 18 T cell receptor beta chains were all read from a single sample in a study of T cells in Graves' hyperthyroidism and ophthalmopathy. Researchers took RNA transcripts and amplified the TCR beta CDR3 regions from them. In the first-round RT-PCR of the TCR CDR3, the HTBI primer set was used. TCRdb recomputed calls from the multiplex PCR reads with MiXCR, one row per CDR3 protein. The table records more than 550,000 distinct CDR3 sequences, 45% of them present only once. The specimen was peripheral blood or thyroid tissue (not recorded which). The receptor set was obtained from an adult man with Graves' disease, either hyperthyroidism or ophthalmopathy (not recorded which).

The genes are TRBV7-3 and TRBJ1-4; 7 positions match TRBD1. Unmatched junction bases numbered 4, after V lost 5 bases and J lost 1 base. CDR1 is SGHTA, CDR2 FQGTGA, per germline. This CDR3 is built from 15 residues. The CDR3 DNA follows: TGTGCCAGCAGCCCGACAGGGATAACTAATGAAAAACTGTTTTTT. This encodes CASSPTGITNEKLFF.

This rearrangement joins TRBV5-1 to TRBJ2-7; no reliable D call. V lost 1 base, J lost 0 bases, and 14 bases lay in between. The CDR3 consists of 16 residues. The germline V gene encodes CDR1 SGHRS and CDR2 YFSETQ. The CDR3 spells CASSLSRSAASYEQYF. CDR3 DNA: TGCGCCAGCAGCTTGTCCAGATCGGCAGCCTCCTACGAGCAGTACTTC.

J is TRBJ2-7 and V is TRBV20-1, with TRBD1 as a possible D gene (5 bases). Trimming took off 0 bases at V and 4 bases at J, with 13 bases between the two ends. The CDR3 is 14 amino acids. Germline-derived CDR1 and CDR2 are DFQATT and SNEGSKA (reference sequence). The CDR3 DNA reads as TGCAGTGCTAGAGATCCACAGGAGCTTTACGAGCAGTACTTC. It specifies CSARDPQELYEQYF.

Many counts were recorded for this clonotype. The chain uses TRBV29-1 and TRBJ1-4; tentative D call: TRBD1 (6 bases). The length of the CDR3 is 14 residues. The V and J ends lost 2 bases and 8 bases respectively, with 15 bases between them. The V gene's germline CDR1 is SQVTM and CDR2 ANQGSEA. The chain's CDR3 is CSVEQTGRNEKLFF. CDR3 in DNA: TGCAGCGTTGAACAAACAGGGAGGAACGAAAAACTGTTTTTT.

This clonotype was counted between two and nine times. This chain joins TRBV19 and TRBJ2-7, with 7 bases aligning to TRBD1. The V and J ends lost 1 base and 4 bases, in that order; junction bases with no gene match: 4. CDR3 length equals 14 residues. Germline V gene sequence: CDR1 LNHDA, CDR2 SQIVND (reference sequence). CDR3 residues: CASSIGTGPYEQYF. Written as DNA, the CDR3 is TGTGCCAGTAGTATAGGGACAGGACCTTACGAGCAGTACTTC.

The chain employs TRBV7-9 and TRBJ1-2; 8 bases map to TRBD1. In germline, CDR1 is SEHNR, CDR2 FQNEAQ (reference sequence). Losses at the gene ends were 7 bases for V and 4 bases for J; bases not matched to a gene: 8. CDR3 length: 14 amino acids. The CDR3 nucleotides are TGTGCCAGCAAGAACCCGGGACAGGCCTATGGCTACACCTTC. It codes for CASKNPGQAYGYTF.

V gene TRBV5-1 combines with J gene TRBJ1-1, with a tentative D call TRBD1 (6 bases). Trimming took off 5 bases at V and 5 bases at J, with 16 bases between the two ends. Germline loops: CDR1 SGHRS, CDR2 YFSETQ. The CDR3 covers 14 residues. CDR3 DNA: TGCGCCAGCAGTTCCACAGGGAGGGAAACTGAAGCTTTCTTT. Translation gives CASSSTGRETEAFF. The full variable domain, with the rest looked up from reference TRBV5-1 and TRBJ1-1, is KAGVTQTPRYLIKTRGQQVTLSCSPISGHRSVSWYQQTPGQGLQFLFEYFSETQRNKGNFPGRFSGRQFSNSRSEMNVSTLELGDSALYLCASSSTGRETEAFFGQGTRLTVV.

This clonotype came up many times. The V gene is TRBV2, the J gene TRBJ1-2; D not certain. CDR1 is SNHLY and CDR2 is FYNNEI in the germline V gene. V lost 4 bases to trimming and J lost 2 bases, with 8 bases between them. The CDR3 length is 13 residues. CDR3 amino acids: CASSGRINYGYTF. The CDR3 DNA reads TGTGCCAGCAGTGGACGGATAAACTATGGCTACACCTTC.

As regards this clonotype: This may be a read error, as it is one base from a much larger clone. V usage is TRBV6-1 and J usage is TRBJ1-6; D perhaps matches TRBD1 (6 bases). The CDR3 extends over 15 amino acids. The germline gives CDR1 MNHNS, CDR2 SASEGT. Here the CDR3 DNA reads TGTGCCAGCAGCGTCCAAGGACAGTATAATCCACCCCTCCACTTT. Its protein is CASSVQGQYNPPLHF.

In regard to this clonotype: Possible read error: a much larger clone is one base away. The gene calls are TRBV10-3 and TRBJ2-7; no clear D. From germline, CDR1 is ENHRY and CDR2 SYGVKD. V was trimmed by 2 bases and J by 5 bases, leaving 4 bases between them. The CDR3 contains 11 residues. Here the CDR3 DNA reads TGTGCCATCAGTGAGGGAAACGAGCAGTACTTC. The encoded protein is CAISEGNEQYF.

This clonotype was recorded only once. The chain combines TRBV7-9 with TRBJ2-5; 7 nucleotides line up with TRBD1. The ends lost 5 bases at V and 12 bases at J; junction bases unmatched: 6. Germline V CDR1 and CDR2: SEHNR, FQNEAQ (reference sequence). There are 11 residues in the CDR3. CDR3 sequence reads: CASSTGTVKYF. In nucleotides, the CDR3 is TGTGCCAGCAGCACCGGGACAGTTAAGTACTTC.

This rearrangement joins TRBV18 to TRBJ1-1; D is perhaps TRBD1 (6 bases). With 1 base removed from V and 4 bases from J, the gap between germline ends came to 13 bases. Looked up from germline, CDR1 is KGHSH and CDR2 is LQKENI. The CDR3 covers 15 residues. As DNA, the CDR3 is TGTGCCAGCTCACCACAGAGGACAGCCGGCACTGAAGCTTTCTTT. This encodes CASSPQRTAGTEAFF.

This clonotype has at least ten counts. CDR3 in DNA: TGTGCCATCAGTGCAGGACAGTCTGGGGCCAACGTCCTGACTTTC. It yields the protein CAISAGQSGANVLTF. This chain connects TRBV10-3 to TRBJ2-6, with D maybe TRBD1 (6 bases). The V end lost 4 bases, the J end lost 1 base, and 8 bases lay between the germline ends. Looked up from germline, CDR1 is ENHRY and CDR2 is SYGVKD. CDR3 length equals 15 residues.

At least ten counts were recorded for this clonotype. The CDR3 sequence is CSVGDGQGAEQYF. The CDR3 nucleotides read TGCAGCGTTGGGGACGGACAGGGGGCCGAGCAGTACTTC. V usage is TRBV29-1 and J usage is TRBJ2-7; 11 bases match TRBD1. The CDR3 length is 13 residues. From germline, CDR1 is SQVTM and CDR2 ANQGSEA. The ends lost 4 bases at V and 6 bases at J; junction bases unmatched: 5.

Turning to this clonotype: One end of the junction fails to match germline, which may point to a read error. The chain links TRBV2 to TRBJ1-1; no definite D call. This CDR3 is built from 16 residues. Germline V lookup: CDR1 SNHLY, CDR2 FYNNEI. The CDR3 spells CASTKDGRGIGTGAFF. The CDR3 DNA reads TGTGCCAGCACAAAGGACGGGCGGGGAATTGGCACTGGAGCTTTCTTT.

A few counts support this clonotype. This chain uses TRBV9 with TRBJ2-5, with 7 positions matching TRBD1. After removal of 3 bases from V and 3 bases from J, the junction contained 8 bases not matched to a gene. From germline, CDR1 is SGDLS and CDR2 YYNGEE. The CDR3 sequence is 15 residues long. CDR3: CASSGWTGIEETQYF. DNA of the CDR3: TGTGCCAGCAGCGGATGGACAGGCATCGAAGAGACCCAGTACTTC. The entire variable domain, with the rest obtained from reference TRBV9 and TRBJ2-5, is as follows: DSGVTQTPKHLITATGQRVTLRCSPRSGDLSVYWYQQSLDQGLQFLIQYYNGEERAKGNILERFSAQQFPDLHSELNLSSLELGDSALYFCASSGWTGIEETQYFGPGTRLLVL.

This clonotype is a singleton in its sample. The CDR3 is CATGPTYEQYF. Here the CDR3 DNA reads TGTGCCACCGGGCCAACCTACGAGCAGTACTTC. The J gene is TRBJ2-7, the V gene TRBV11-1; no firm D call. This CDR3 has 11 amino acids. Trimming cost V 10 bases and J 2 bases, with 9 bases left between them. Germline V gene lookup returns CDR1 SGHAT and CDR2 FQDESV (reference sequence). The whole variable domain, filled in from reference TRBV11-1 and TRBJ2-7, reads EAEVAQSPRYKITEKSQAVAFWCDPISGHATLYWYRQILGQGPELLVQFQDESVVDDSQLPKDRFSAERLKGVDSTLKIQPAELGDSAMYLCATGPTYEQYFGPGTRLTVT.

For the CDR3, the DNA is TGTGCCAGCAGTGCACCCCTTCGACGAGAGACCCAGTACTTC. Translation: CASSAPLRRETQYF. This rearrangement joins TRBV6-5 to TRBJ2-5; D is ambiguous. Germline V gives CDR1 MNHEY, CDR2 SVGAGI. The CDR3 is 14 amino acids. V was clipped by 5 bases and J by 4 bases, with 14 bases between them.